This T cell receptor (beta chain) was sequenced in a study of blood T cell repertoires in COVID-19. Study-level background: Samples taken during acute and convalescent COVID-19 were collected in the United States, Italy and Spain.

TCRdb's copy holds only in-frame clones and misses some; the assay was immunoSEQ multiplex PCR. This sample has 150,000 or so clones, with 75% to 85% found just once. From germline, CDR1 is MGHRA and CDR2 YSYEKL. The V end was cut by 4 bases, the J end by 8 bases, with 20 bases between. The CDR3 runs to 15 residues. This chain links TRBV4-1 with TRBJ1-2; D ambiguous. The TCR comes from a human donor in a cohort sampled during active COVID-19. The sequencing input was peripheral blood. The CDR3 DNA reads TGCGCCAGCAGCCGCCGGTTGGAGCCCGGTCTCGGCTACACCTTC. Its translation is CASSRRLEPGLGYTF.